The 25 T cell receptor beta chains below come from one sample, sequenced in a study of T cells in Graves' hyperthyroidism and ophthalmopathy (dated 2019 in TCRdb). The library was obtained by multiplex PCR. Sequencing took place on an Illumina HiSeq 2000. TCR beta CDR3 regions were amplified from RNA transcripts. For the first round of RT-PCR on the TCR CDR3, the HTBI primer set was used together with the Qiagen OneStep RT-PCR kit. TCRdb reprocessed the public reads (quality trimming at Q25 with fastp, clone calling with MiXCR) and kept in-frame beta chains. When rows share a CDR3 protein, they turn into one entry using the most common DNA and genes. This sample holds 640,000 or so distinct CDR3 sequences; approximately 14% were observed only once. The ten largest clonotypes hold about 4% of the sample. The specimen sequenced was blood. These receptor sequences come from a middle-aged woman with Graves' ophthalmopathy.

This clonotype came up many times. The DNA for the CDR3 is TGTGCCAGCAGTGACAGTACAGGGGTTCAGCCCCAGCATTTT. Translated, it gives CASSDSTGVQPQHF. This chain uses TRBV2 with TRBJ1-5; 7 positions match TRBD1. The CDR3 covers 14 residues. V gave up 3 bases and J gave up 6 bases; unmatched junction bases: 5. Germline V gene data show CDR1 as SNHLY and CDR2 as FYNNEI.

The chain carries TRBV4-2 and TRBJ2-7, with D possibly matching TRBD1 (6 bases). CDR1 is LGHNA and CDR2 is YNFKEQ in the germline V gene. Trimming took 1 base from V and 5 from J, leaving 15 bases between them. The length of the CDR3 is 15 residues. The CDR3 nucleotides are TGTGCCAGCAGCCAAGGGGACACCAGGGGAGACGAGCAGTACTTC. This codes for CASSQGDTRGDEQYF.

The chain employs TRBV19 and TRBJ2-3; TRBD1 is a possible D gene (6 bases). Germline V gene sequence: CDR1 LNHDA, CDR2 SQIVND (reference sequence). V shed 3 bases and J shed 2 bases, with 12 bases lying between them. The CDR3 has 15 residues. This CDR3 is CASSIGQPITDTQYF. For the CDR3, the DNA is TGTGCCAGTAGTATCGGACAGCCAATCACAGATACGCAGTATTTT.

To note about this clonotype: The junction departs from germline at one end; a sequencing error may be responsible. The CDR3: CASSYGYTFSGRTGGLFF. The CDR3 DNA reads TGTGCCAGCAGTTACGGTTACACTTTTAGCGGTCGCACCGGGGGGCTGTTTTTT. This chain uses TRBV6-2 or TRBV6-3 with TRBJ2-2, with D maybe TRBD2 (6 bases). The germline V gene encodes CDR1 MNHEY and CDR2 SVGEGT. The CDR3 runs 18 residues.

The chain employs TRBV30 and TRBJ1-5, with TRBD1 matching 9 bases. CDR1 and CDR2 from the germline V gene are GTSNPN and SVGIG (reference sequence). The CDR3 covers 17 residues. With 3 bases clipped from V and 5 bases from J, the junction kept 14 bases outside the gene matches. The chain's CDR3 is CAWSKDRGFSSYQPQHF. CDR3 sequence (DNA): TGTGCCTGGAGCAAGGACAGGGGATTTTCTTCGTATCAGCCCCAGCATTTT.

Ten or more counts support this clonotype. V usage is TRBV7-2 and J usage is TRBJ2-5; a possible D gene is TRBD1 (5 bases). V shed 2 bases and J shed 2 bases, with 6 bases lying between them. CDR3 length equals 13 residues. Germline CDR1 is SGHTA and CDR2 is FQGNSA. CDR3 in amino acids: CASSLRQQETQYF. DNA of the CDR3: TGTGCCAGCAGCTTACGACAGCAAGAGACCCAGTACTTC.

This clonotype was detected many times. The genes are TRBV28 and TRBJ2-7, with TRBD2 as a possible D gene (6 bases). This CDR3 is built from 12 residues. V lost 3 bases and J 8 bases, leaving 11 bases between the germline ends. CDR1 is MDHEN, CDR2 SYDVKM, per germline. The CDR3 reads CASSFLGGKQYF. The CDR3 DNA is TGTGCCAGCAGTTTTCTTGGGGGGAAGCAGTACTTC.

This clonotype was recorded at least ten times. The CDR3 spells CASSYSPGLAYSGANVLTF. The CDR3 DNA sequence: TGTGCCAGCAGTTACTCTCCAGGACTGGCCTACTCTGGGGCCAACGTCCTGACTTTC. V usage is TRBV6-2 or TRBV6-3 and J usage is TRBJ2-6, with D perhaps matching TRBD2 (5 bases). V lost 0 bases to trimming and J lost 0 bases, with 15 bases between them. Germline-derived CDR1 and CDR2 are MNHEY and SVGEGT. CDR3 size: 19 residues.

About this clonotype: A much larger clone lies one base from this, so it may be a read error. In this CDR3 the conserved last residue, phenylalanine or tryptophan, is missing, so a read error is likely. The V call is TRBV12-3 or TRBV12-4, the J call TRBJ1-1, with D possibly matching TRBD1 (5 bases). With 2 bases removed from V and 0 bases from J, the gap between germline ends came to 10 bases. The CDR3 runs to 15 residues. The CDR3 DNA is TGTGCCAGCAGTTTAAGGTCGGGGCTGAACACTGAAGCTTTCTTA. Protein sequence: CASSLRSGLNTEAFL.

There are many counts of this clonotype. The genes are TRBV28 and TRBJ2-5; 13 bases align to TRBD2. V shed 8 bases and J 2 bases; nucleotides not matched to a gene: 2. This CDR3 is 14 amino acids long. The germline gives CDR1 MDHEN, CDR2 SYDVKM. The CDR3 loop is CASGTSGTQETQYF. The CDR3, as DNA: TGTGCCAGCGGGACTAGCGGGACACAAGAGACCCAGTACTTC.

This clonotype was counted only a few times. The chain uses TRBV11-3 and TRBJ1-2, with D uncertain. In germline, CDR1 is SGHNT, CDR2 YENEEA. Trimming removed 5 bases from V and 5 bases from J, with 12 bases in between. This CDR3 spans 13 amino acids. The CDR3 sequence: CASSHGLKYGYTF. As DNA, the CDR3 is TGTGCCAGCAGCCACGGGCTTAAATATGGCTACACCTTC.

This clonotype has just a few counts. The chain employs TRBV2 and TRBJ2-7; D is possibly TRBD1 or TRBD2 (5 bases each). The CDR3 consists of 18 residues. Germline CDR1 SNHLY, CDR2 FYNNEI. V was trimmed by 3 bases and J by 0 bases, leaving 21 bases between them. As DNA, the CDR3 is TGTGCCAGCAGTGACGTACACAAGCCGGGGCCCAGCTCCTACGAGCAGTACTTC. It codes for CASSDVHKPGPSSYEQYF.

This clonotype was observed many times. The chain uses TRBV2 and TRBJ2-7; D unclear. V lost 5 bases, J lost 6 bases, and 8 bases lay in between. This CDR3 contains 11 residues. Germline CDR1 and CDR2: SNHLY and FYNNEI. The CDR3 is CASSLTTEQYF. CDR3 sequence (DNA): TGTGCCAGCAGTCTAACTACCGAGCAGTACTTC.

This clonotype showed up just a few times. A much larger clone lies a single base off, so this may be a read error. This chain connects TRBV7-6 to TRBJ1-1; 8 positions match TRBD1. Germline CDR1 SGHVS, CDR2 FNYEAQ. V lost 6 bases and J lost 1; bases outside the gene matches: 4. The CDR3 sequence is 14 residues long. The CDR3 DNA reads TGTGCCAGCAGGTTGGGACAGGAGAACACTGAAGCTTTCTTT. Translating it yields CASRLGQENTEAFF. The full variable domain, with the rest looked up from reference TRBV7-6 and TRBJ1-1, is GAGVSQSPRYKVTKRGQDVALRCDPISGHVSLYWYRQALGQGPEFLTYFNYEAQQDKSGLPNDRFSAERPEGSISTLTIQRTEQRDSAMYRCASRLGQENTEAFFGQGTRLTVV.

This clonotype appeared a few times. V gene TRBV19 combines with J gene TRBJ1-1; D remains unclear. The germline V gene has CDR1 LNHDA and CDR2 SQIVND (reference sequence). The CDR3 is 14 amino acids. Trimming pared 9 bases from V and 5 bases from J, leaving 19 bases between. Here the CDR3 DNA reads TGTGCCAGCCGTCAGGTCGGAGGGTGGACTGAAGCTTTCTTT. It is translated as CASRQVGGWTEAFF.

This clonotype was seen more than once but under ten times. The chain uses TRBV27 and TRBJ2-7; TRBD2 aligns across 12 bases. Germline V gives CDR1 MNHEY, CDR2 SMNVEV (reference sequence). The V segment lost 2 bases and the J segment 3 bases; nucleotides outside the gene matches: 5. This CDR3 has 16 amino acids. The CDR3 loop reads CASSLVPSGRVYEQYF. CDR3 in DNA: TGTGCCAGCAGTTTAGTTCCTAGCGGGAGGGTCTACGAGCAGTACTTC.

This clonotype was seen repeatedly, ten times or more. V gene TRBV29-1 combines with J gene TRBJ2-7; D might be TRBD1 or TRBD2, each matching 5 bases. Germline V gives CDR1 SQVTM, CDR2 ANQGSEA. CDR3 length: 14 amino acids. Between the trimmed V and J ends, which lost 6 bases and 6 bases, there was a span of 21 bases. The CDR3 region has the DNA TGCAGCGTCCTAAGCGAGGGACGTCGAGGCGAGCAGTACTTC. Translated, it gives CSVLSEGRRGEQYF.

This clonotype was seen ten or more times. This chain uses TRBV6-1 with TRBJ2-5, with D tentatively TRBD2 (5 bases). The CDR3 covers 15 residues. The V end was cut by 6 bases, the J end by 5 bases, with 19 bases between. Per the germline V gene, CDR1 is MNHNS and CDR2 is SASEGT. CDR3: CASRPTRGWVETQYF. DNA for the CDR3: TGTGCCAGCAGACCCACCCGGGGATGGGTGGAGACCCAGTACTTC.

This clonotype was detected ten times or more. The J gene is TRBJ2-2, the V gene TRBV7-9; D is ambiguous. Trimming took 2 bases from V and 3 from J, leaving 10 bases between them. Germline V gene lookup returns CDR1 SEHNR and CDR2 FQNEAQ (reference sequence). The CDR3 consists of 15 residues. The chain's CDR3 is CASSLRQVYTGELFF. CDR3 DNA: TGTGCCAGCAGCTTAAGGCAGGTCTACACCGGGGAGCTGTTTTTT. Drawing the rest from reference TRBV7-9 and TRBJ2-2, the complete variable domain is DTGVSQNPRHKITKRGQNVTFRCDPISEHNRLYWYRQTLGQGPEFLTYFQNEAQLEKSRLLSDRFSAERPKGSFSTLEIQRTEQGDSAMYLCASSLRQVYTGELFFGEGSRLTVL.

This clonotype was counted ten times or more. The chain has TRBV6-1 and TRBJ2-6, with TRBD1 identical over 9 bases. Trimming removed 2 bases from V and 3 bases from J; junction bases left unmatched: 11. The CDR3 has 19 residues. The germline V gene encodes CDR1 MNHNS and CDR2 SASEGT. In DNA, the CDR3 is TGTGCCAGCAGTGAACCCTCGGGACAGGGTAGCAGTGGGGCCAACGTCCTGACTTTC. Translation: CASSEPSGQGSSGANVLTF.

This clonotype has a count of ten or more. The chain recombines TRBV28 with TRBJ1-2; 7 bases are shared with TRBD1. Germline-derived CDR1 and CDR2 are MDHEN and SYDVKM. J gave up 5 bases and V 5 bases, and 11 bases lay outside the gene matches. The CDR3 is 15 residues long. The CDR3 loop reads CASSISDREVYGYTF. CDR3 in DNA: TGTGCCAGCAGTATCTCTGACAGGGAGGTGTATGGCTACACCTTC.

CDR3 sequence: CAWSRGNPDVGTTRAYNYGYTF. CDR3 DNA sequence: TGTGCCTGGAGTCGGGGGAATCCGGACGTAGGGACGACGAGGGCATATAACTATGGCTACACCTTC. The chain links TRBV30 to TRBJ1-2, with D possibly matching TRBD1 (5 bases). The CDR3 is 22 residues long. Germline CDR1 and CDR2: GTSNPN and SVGIG (reference sequence). V lost 2 bases and J 1 base, leaving 35 bases between the germline ends.

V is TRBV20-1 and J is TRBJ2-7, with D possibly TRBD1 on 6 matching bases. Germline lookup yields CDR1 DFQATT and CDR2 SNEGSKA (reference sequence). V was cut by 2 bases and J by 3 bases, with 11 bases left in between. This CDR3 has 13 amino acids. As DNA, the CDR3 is TGCAGTGCTAGACCCGGGACACACTACGAGCAGTACTTC. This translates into CSARPGTHYEQYF.

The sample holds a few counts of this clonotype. The CDR3 reads CASSQEGRGNQPQHF. CDR3 DNA sequence: TGCGCCAGCAGCCAAGAGGGAAGGGGCAATCAGCCCCAGCATTTT. The chain has TRBV4-1 and TRBJ1-5; D ambiguous. The V gene's germline CDR1 is MGHRA and CDR2 YSYEKL. The CDR3 extends over 15 amino acids. Trimming took 0 bases from V and 2 from J, leaving 8 bases between them.

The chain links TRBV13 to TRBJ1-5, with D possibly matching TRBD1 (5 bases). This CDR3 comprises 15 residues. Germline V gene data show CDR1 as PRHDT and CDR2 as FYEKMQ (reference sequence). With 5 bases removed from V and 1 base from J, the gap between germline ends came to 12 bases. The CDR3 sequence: CASSQRGRSNQPQHF. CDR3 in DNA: TGTGCCAGCAGCCAAAGGGGACGCAGCAATCAGCCCCAGCATTTT.